Listed below are T cell receptor beta chains from one sample, sequenced in a study of Tregs in tolerant kidney transplant recipients. The protocol was immunoSEQ multiplex PCR, while the TCRdb copy is restricted to in-frame clones and leaves out a portion. The sample consists of about 50,000 clones, over 85% of them appearing once. Sequences were derived from CD8+ T cells from blood (PBMCs), sampled 12 months after the transplant. The source of these receptors is a human patient who received a combined kidney and bone marrow transplant. Some of these T cells may belong to the graft donor. The CDR3 runs from the conserved cysteine through the conserved F or W. Fields, in order: V gene, J gene, CDR3 protein.

v_call: TRBV7-8; j_call: TRBJ2-7; cdr3_aa: CASSSQGGNEQYF
v_call: TRBV27; j_call: TRBJ1-2; cdr3_aa: CASSLIGGAYGYTF
v_call: TRBV6-5; j_call: TRBJ2-1; cdr3_aa: CATLRLAGENEQFF
v_call: TRBV5-6; j_call: TRBJ2-7; cdr3_aa: CASSYLAGGNPVREQYF
v_call: TRBV28; j_call: TRBJ2-7; cdr3_aa: CASSFLGRGPGLEQYF
v_call: TRBV5-1; j_call: TRBJ2-3; cdr3_aa: CASSYASGGWADTQYF
v_call: TRBV4-3; j_call: TRBJ2-2; cdr3_aa: CASSHNVAGDTGELFF
v_call: TRBV29-1; j_call: TRBJ2-1; cdr3_aa: CSLSWLAGGNEQFF
v_call: TRBV7-9; j_call: TRBJ2-2; cdr3_aa: CASNSSSANTGELFF
v_call: TRBV5-6; j_call: TRBJ1-2; cdr3_aa: CASSLGTVNYGYTF
v_call: TRBV4-3; j_call: TRBJ2-1; cdr3_aa: CASSQDGQGFYNEQFF
v_call: TRBV7-3; j_call: TRBJ2-7; cdr3_aa: CASSRLAGVTYEQYF
v_call: TRBV4-3; j_call: TRBJ1-2; cdr3_aa: CASSQEFRGFKGYTF
v_call: TRBV19; j_call: TRBJ1-5; cdr3_aa: CASSIFGEGNQPQHF
v_call: TRBV25-1; j_call: TRBJ1-1; cdr3_aa: CASSSSRGYTEAFF
v_call: TRBV7-3; j_call: TRBJ1-1; cdr3_aa: CASSPYGQGVSGDTEAFF
v_call: TRBV9; j_call: TRBJ2-7; cdr3_aa: CASSVAGGTGDYEQYF
v_call: TRBV7-2; j_call: TRBJ1-1; cdr3_aa: CASSLVTASNTEAFF
v_call: TRBV7-9; j_call: TRBJ2-6; cdr3_aa: CASSLDRRSSGANVLTF
v_call: TRBV9; j_call: TRBJ2-3; cdr3_aa: CASSELREYGDTQYF
v_call: TRBV30; j_call: TRBJ2-7; cdr3_aa: CAWNSELTGTGLYEQYF
v_call: TRBV30; j_call: TRBJ1-1; cdr3_aa: CAWSVGGAEAFF
v_call: TRBV2; j_call: TRBJ1-1; cdr3_aa: CASTIPGFSAEAFF
v_call: TRBV28; j_call: TRBJ2-3; cdr3_aa: CASRREIETDTQYF
v_call: TRBV7-2; j_call: TRBJ2-1; cdr3_aa: CASSLDLAYNEQFF
v_call: TRBV9; j_call: TRBJ2-5; cdr3_aa: CASSVGVGRETQYF
v_call: TRBV4-1; j_call: TRBJ1-2; cdr3_aa: CASSQDRRQGESNYGYTF
v_call: TRBV7-6; j_call: TRBJ2-7; cdr3_aa: CASSLIDSRREQYF
v_call: TRBV19; j_call: TRBJ1-4; cdr3_aa: CASSIGRNEKLFF
v_call: TRBV13; j_call: TRBJ1-1; cdr3_aa: CASSLSGLSTEAFF
v_call: TRBV9; j_call: TRBJ2-3; cdr3_aa: CASSLTSGAGTDTQYF
v_call: TRBV6-6; j_call: TRBJ2-1; cdr3_aa: CASSYPGNPYNEQFF
v_call: TRBV2; j_call: TRBJ2-3; cdr3_aa: CASRISGGATDTQYF
v_call: TRBV5-6; j_call: TRBJ1-5; cdr3_aa: CASSLAGGPGGFQPQHF
v_call: TRBV4-3; j_call: TRBJ1-5; cdr3_aa: CASSQVQGTQPQHF
v_call: TRBV7-9; j_call: TRBJ2-4; cdr3_aa: CASSLASSGGGNIQYF
v_call: TRBV27; j_call: TRBJ2-5; cdr3_aa: CASRDSGQETQYF
v_call: TRBV15; j_call: TRBJ2-7; cdr3_aa: CATSRDFTGYEQYF
v_call: TRBV9; j_call: TRBJ1-5; cdr3_aa: CASSDTDRVQPQHF
v_call: TRBV13; j_call: TRBJ1-2; cdr3_aa: CASSSDGGGAKYGYTF
v_call: TRBV9; j_call: TRBJ2-3; cdr3_aa: CASSDNRVTSTDTQYF
v_call: TRBV5-8; j_call: TRBJ2-5; cdr3_aa: CASSPETSGAYQTQYF
v_call: TRBV5-1; j_call: TRBJ1-6; cdr3_aa: CASSPPLPGDNSPLHF
v_call: TRBV6-5; j_call: TRBJ2-7; cdr3_aa: CASSLGGPGYEQYF
v_call: TRBV27; j_call: TRBJ2-7; cdr3_aa: CASSWRTGYEPYF
v_call: TRBV5-6; j_call: TRBJ2-1; cdr3_aa: CASSLEPSPGDEQFF
v_call: TRBV28; j_call: TRBJ1-2; cdr3_aa: CASSSQGGYGYTF
v_call: TRBV19; j_call: TRBJ1-5; cdr3_aa: CASSSFPGQGNQPQHF
v_call: TRBV28; j_call: TRBJ2-3; cdr3_aa: CASLGLAGSDTQYF
v_call: TRBV4-2; j_call: TRBJ1-5; cdr3_aa: CASSQEQGSNQPQHF